The 26 T cell receptor beta chains reported below all come from one sample, sequenced in a study of T cells in Graves' hyperthyroidism and ophthalmopathy. TCR beta CDR3 regions were amplified from RNA transcripts. In the first-round RT-PCR of the TCR CDR3, the HTBI primer set was used. TCRdb independently ran MiXCR on the multiplex PCR reads; one entry per CDR3 protein. The data contain about 370,000 distinct CDR3 sequences, 13% to 15% of them singletons. The sample taken for sequencing was blood. These receptors all stem from an older woman with Graves' ophthalmopathy.

The genes are TRBV24-1 and TRBJ2-3, with 9 positions matching TRBD1. The CDR3 loop spans 16 amino acids. Germline CDR1 reads KGHDR; CDR2 reads SFDVKD. Trimming at V came to 5 bases and at J to 3 bases, leaving 8 bases not matched to a gene. CDR3 DNA sequence: TGTGCCACCAGTGCCCGCGGGACAGGGCCTACAGATACGCAGTATTTT. This sequence encodes CATSARGTGPTDTQYF.

Ten or more counts support this clonotype. The chain is built from TRBV5-6 and TRBJ2-7; D possibly corresponds to TRBD1 (5 bases). Germline CDR1 is SGHDT and CDR2 is YYEEEE. V was pared by 3 bases and J by 2 bases, with 15 bases between. The CDR3 runs to 15 residues. This chain's CDR3 is CASSSTAQGAYEQYF. The DNA for the CDR3 is TGTGCCAGCAGCTCGACAGCACAAGGGGCCTACGAGCAGTACTTC. The full variable domain, its missing parts supplied by reference TRBV5-6 and TRBJ2-7, is DAGVTQSPTHLIKTRGQQVTLRCSPKSGHDTVSWYQQALGQGPQFIFQYYEEEERQRGNFPDRFSGHQFPNYSSELNVNALLLGDSALYLCASSSTAQGAYEQYFGPGTRLTVT.

This clonotype came up a few times. The rearrangement links TRBV4-1 to TRBJ2-2, with TRBD2 matching over 8 bases. CDR1 is MGHRA and CDR2 is YSYEKL in the germline V gene. The length of the CDR3 is 15 residues. After removal of 1 base from V and 3 bases from J, the junction contained 1 base not matched to a gene. The CDR3 sequence: CASSQGLAYTGELFF. The DNA of the CDR3 is TGCGCCAGCAGCCAAGGACTAGCGTACACCGGGGAGCTGTTTTTT.

This clonotype was counted many times. This chain links TRBV2 with TRBJ2-1, with TRBD2 as a possible D gene (5 bases). Germline-derived CDR1 and CDR2 are SNHLY and FYNNEI. Trimming left V 9 bases short and J 9 bases short, with 12 bases between. This CDR3 is 11 amino acids long. For the CDR3, the DNA is TGTGCCAGTACCTTTCGGGGTGAGCAGTTCTTC. Translating gives CASTFRGEQFF.

This clonotype was seen a few times. In DNA form, the CDR3 reads TGTGCCTGGAGTGCGGGGAGGGGCACAGATACGCAGTATTTT. Protein: CAWSAGRGTDTQYF. The chain employs TRBV30 and TRBJ2-3; 7 nucleotides agree with TRBD2. Looked up from germline, CDR1 is GTSNPN and CDR2 is SVGIG (reference sequence). The CDR3 consists of 14 residues. The V and J ends lost 1 base and 1 base, in that order; junction bases with no gene match: 2. Full variable domain (rest looked up from reference TRBV30 and TRBJ2-3): SQTIHQWPATLVQPVGSPLSLECTVEGTSNPNLYWYRQAAGRGLQLLFYSVGIGQISSEVPQNLSASRPQDRQFILSSKKLLLSDSGFYLCAWSAGRGTDTQYFGPGTRLTVL.

This clonotype was seen repeatedly, ten times or more. V is TRBV12-3 or TRBV12-4 and J is TRBJ2-5; 9 positions match TRBD1. This CDR3 region has 15 residues. Trimming at V came to 6 bases and at J to 0 bases, leaving 5 bases not matched to a gene. Here the CDR3 reads CASRPGTGYQETQYF. CDR3 coding DNA: TGTGCCAGCAGACCCGGGACAGGGTACCAAGAGACCCAGTACTTC.

A few counts support this clonotype. The J gene is TRBJ1-2, the V gene TRBV10-3; maybe TRBD1 (6 bases). The CDR3 sequence is 13 residues long. CDR1 and CDR2 from the germline V gene are ENHRY and SYGVKD. Trimming removed 7 bases at V and 4 bases at J, with 13 bases between. The CDR3 nucleotides read TGTGCCATCATGGACCCGGGGGCCTATGGCTACACCTTC. It encodes CAIMDPGAYGYTF.

The J gene is TRBJ2-3, the V gene TRBV20-1, with 10 bases identical to TRBD2. V lost 5 bases, J lost 0 bases, and 5 bases stayed unmatched. Germline loops: CDR1 DFQATT, CDR2 SNEGSKA (reference sequence). The CDR3 contains 15 residues. The CDR3, as DNA: TGCAGTGCTGCCTTAGCGGGAGGTAGCACAGATACGCAGTATTTT. Encoded protein: CSAALAGGSTDTQYF.

The chain recombines TRBV28 with TRBJ1-4; D ambiguous. The V end was cut by 7 bases, the J end by 8 bases, with 20 bases between. The CDR3 is 15 residues long. Germline V gene lookup returns CDR1 MDHEN and CDR2 SYDVKM. DNA of the CDR3: TGTGCCAGCATCCCCGGCGTAGGGATCGGGGAAAAACTGTTTTTT. This gives the protein CASIPGVGIGEKLFF.

This clonotype showed up many times. The chain has TRBV7-3 and TRBJ1-1; D remains unclear. This CDR3 is 13 amino acids long. Germline V gives CDR1 SGHTA, CDR2 FQGTGA. Trimming cost V 8 bases and J 1 base, with 11 bases left between them. CDR3 DNA: TGTGCCAGCCGTGGGCAGCCGAACACTGAAGCTTTCTTT. Translated: CASRGQPNTEAFF.

The rearrangement uses TRBV12-3 or TRBV12-4 and TRBJ2-2; maybe TRBD2 (6 bases). Between the trimmed V and J ends, which lost 1 base and 7 bases, there was a span of 13 bases. The CDR3 has 15 residues. The CDR3 bases are TGTGCCAGCAGTTTAGTGGCGGGAAGGGTCGGGGAGCTGTTTTTT. Translating gives CASSLVAGRVGELFF.

J is TRBJ2-2 and V is TRBV6-4; D is tentatively TRBD1 or TRBD2 (5 bases each). There are 14 residues in the CDR3. V was clipped by 1 base and J by 5 bases, with 8 bases between them. CDR1 MRHNA and CDR2 SNTAGT come from the germline V gene. CDR3 nucleotides: TGTGCCAGCAGTGACTGGGACCTGACCGGGGAGCTGTTTTTT. This sequence encodes CASSDWDLTGELFF.

Many counts were recorded for this clonotype. The CDR3 loop is CASRPAGGPPEQYF. The CDR3 DNA follows: TGTGCCAGCAGACCAGCGGGAGGGCCCCCCGAGCAGTACTTC. The V and J genes are TRBV6-2 or TRBV6-3 and TRBJ2-7; 10 positions match TRBD2. This CDR3 has 14 amino acids. The V segment lost 6 bases and the J segment 6 bases; nucleotides outside the gene matches: 8. Per the germline V gene, CDR1 is MNHEY and CDR2 is SVGEGT.

This clonotype has just a few counts. V and J are TRBV29-1 and TRBJ2-7; 7 bases align to TRBD2. Trimming cost V 6 bases and J 7 bases; bases outside gene matches: 15. Germline CDR1 and CDR2: SQVTM and ANQGSEA. The CDR3 is 14 residues long. CDR3 region: CSVPSGTGVGEQYF. In DNA form, the CDR3 reads TGCAGCGTCCCCAGCGGGACGGGAGTAGGTGAGCAGTACTTC.

The chain employs TRBV28 and TRBJ2-1, with a tentative D call TRBD2 (5 bases). The V and J ends lost 5 bases and 10 bases respectively, with 21 bases between them. The CDR3 runs to 15 residues. From germline, CDR1 is MDHEN and CDR2 SYDVKM. The CDR3 bases are TGTGCCAGCAGTGAATTAGCCTCGAACCCGGGGGAGCAGTTCTTC. Protein: CASSELASNPGEQFF.

Many counts were recorded for this clonotype. This chain connects TRBV27 to TRBJ2-1; 13 bases are shared with TRBD2. Losses at the gene ends were 5 bases for V and 3 bases for J; bases not matched to a gene: 4. Germline-derived CDR1 and CDR2 are MNHEY and SMNVEV (reference sequence). CDR3 length equals 16 residues. CDR3 sequence (DNA): TGTGCCAGCAGTCATGGGACTAGCGGGAACTACAATGAGCAGTTCTTC. Its protein product is CASSHGTSGNYNEQFF.

This clonotype was recorded at least ten times. The V gene is TRBV11-2, the J gene TRBJ2-6; the D is unclear. CDR3 size: 17 residues. Germline lookup yields CDR1 SGHAT and CDR2 FQNNGV. Trimming stripped 7 bases from V and 0 bases from J, with 16 bases between. The CDR3 DNA follows: TGTGCCAGCAAGCCTCCTGGAAGGCGCTCTGGGGCCAACGTCCTGACTTTC. It yields the protein CASKPPGRRSGANVLTF.

This clonotype has a count of ten or more. The chain joins TRBV7-8 to TRBJ2-5; D might be TRBD1 (6 bases). The CDR3 is made up of 14 amino acids. The germline V gene encodes CDR1 SGHVS and CDR2 FQNEAQ. V dropped 6 bases and J dropped 2 bases, with 13 bases sitting between them. CDR3 protein: CASRDSIGQETQYF. Here the CDR3 DNA reads TGTGCCAGCAGGGACAGTATCGGTCAAGAGACCCAGTACTTC.

The rearrangement links TRBV7-2 to TRBJ2-1; 7 bases align to TRBD2. The V gene's germline CDR1 is SGHTA and CDR2 FQGNSA. With V trimmed by 3 bases and J by 9 bases, 11 bases remained unmatched. The CDR3 loop spans 15 amino acids. CDR3 DNA sequence: TGTGCCAGCAGCTTGGATGGCGGGAGTTCAGGTGAGCAGTTCTTC. It encodes CASSLDGGSSGEQFF. The full variable domain, completed using reference TRBV7-2 and TRBJ2-1, is GAGVSQSPSNKVTEKGKDVELRCDPISGHTALYWYRQSLGQGLEFLIYFQGNSAPDKSGLPSDRFSAERTGGSVSTLTIQRTQQEDSAVYLCASSLDGGSSGEQFFGPGTRLTVL.

This clonotype showed up just a few times. J is TRBJ2-5 and V is TRBV27; D is possibly TRBD1 (6 bases). The CDR3 runs 16 residues. Trimming took off 1 base at V and 1 base at J, with 13 bases between the two ends. The germline gives CDR1 MNHEY, CDR2 SMNVEV (reference sequence). CDR3 sequence reads: CASSLYRPGVQETQYF. The DNA for the CDR3 is TGTGCCAGCAGTTTATACAGGCCAGGGGTCCAAGAGACCCAGTACTTC.

This clonotype was seen only a few times. The CDR3 sequence: CASSGPRLAGVTDTQYF. CDR3 nucleotides: TGTGCCAGCAGTGGCCCTCGACTAGCGGGAGTTACAGATACGCAGTATTTT. The V gene is TRBV2, the J gene TRBJ2-3; 12 bases line up with TRBD2. This CDR3 comprises 17 residues. Germline values: CDR1 SNHLY, CDR2 FYNNEI. Trimming cost V 4 bases and J 3 bases; bases outside gene matches: 8. The complete variable domain, with remaining parts taken from reference TRBV2 and TRBJ2-3, reads EPEVTQTPSHQVTQMGQEVILRCVPISNHLYFYWYRQILGQKVEFLVSFYNNEISEKSEIFDDQFSVERPDGSNFTLKIRSTKLEDSAMYFCASSGPRLAGVTDTQYFGPGTRLTVL.

V and J are TRBV27 and TRBJ2-2, with D unclear. Trimming took 7 bases from V and 7 from J, leaving 16 bases between them. The CDR3 runs 14 residues. Germline V gives CDR1 MNHEY, CDR2 SMNVEV (reference sequence). CDR3 in DNA: TGTGCCAGCACCAGTAGTGGGGAAGGCGGGGAGCTGTTTTTT. Translated: CASTSSGEGGELFF.

This clonotype appeared a few times. The chain recombines TRBV14 with TRBJ1-2, with no clear D. The CDR3 length is 14 residues. Trimming removed 3 bases at V and 2 bases at J, with 10 bases between. Germline V lookup: CDR1 SGHDN, CDR2 FVKESK. CDR3 nucleotides: TGTGCCAGCAGCCAGCGGCAGGAGAACTATGGCTACACCTTC. Its translation is CASSQRQENYGYTF.

The chain employs TRBV6-2 or TRBV6-3 and TRBJ1-1; TRBD1 might be the D (6 bases). In germline, CDR1 is MNHEY, CDR2 SVGEGT. The CDR3 has 13 amino acids. With 6 bases removed from V and 12 bases from J, the gap between germline ends came to 20 bases. The CDR3 sequence is CASRVTGTLTPFF. CDR3 DNA sequence: TGTGCCAGCAGGGTGACAGGAACACTGACTCCTTTCTTT.

This clonotype was observed a few times. The CDR3 DNA is TGTGCCAGCAGTGGGGGGGGGGTGGGCCAAGAGACCCAGTACTTC. Its protein is CASSGGGVGQETQYF. V usage is TRBV2 and J usage is TRBJ2-5; 7 positions agree with TRBD2. There are 15 residues in the CDR3. The ends lost 4 bases at V and 1 base at J; junction bases unmatched: 6. Germline CDR1 SNHLY, CDR2 FYNNEI. Filled out from reference TRBV2 and TRBJ2-5, the complete variable domain reads EPEVTQTPSHQVTQMGQEVILRCVPISNHLYFYWYRQILGQKVEFLVSFYNNEISEKSEIFDDQFSVERPDGSNFTLKIRSTKLEDSAMYFCASSGGGVGQETQYFGPGTRLLVL.

This clonotype was seen repeatedly, ten times or more. The chain recombines TRBV20-1 with TRBJ2-1; 13 bases map to TRBD2. With 5 bases clipped from V and 12 bases from J, the junction kept 10 bases outside the gene matches. This CDR3 contains 14 residues. Germline values: CDR1 DFQATT, CDR2 SNEGSKA (reference sequence). CDR3 bases: TGCAGTGCTCACGGACTAGCGGGAGATTCCCCGCAGTTCTTC. Translated, it gives CSAHGLAGDSPQFF.